What follows are 32 T cell receptor beta chains derived from one specimen sequenced in a study of T cells after posttransplantation cyclophosphamide. Treatment was busulfan-fludarabine conditioning, a marrow graft, and cyclophosphamide on days +3 and +4. Assay: immunoSEQ multiplex PCR; the TCRdb copy retains only in-frame clones and omits some. The repertoire has about 43,000 clones, roughly 91% of them found once; the top ten carry about 2.5%. The sequenced sample was PBMCs, obtained around 60 days after allogeneic stem cell transplant with posttransplant cyclophosphamide. Source of these receptors: a male patient aged 55-69 years who received an allogeneic stem cell transplant from a related donor and was CMV-positive. The T cells may partly be graft donor cells.

The J gene is TRBJ2-4, the V gene TRBV7-2; D not resolved. The CDR3 covers 13 residues. CDR1 and CDR2 (germline): SGHTA, FQGNSA. V shed 1 base and J shed 10 bases, with 11 bases lying between them. The CDR3 spells CASSLGQQAIQYF. CDR3 bases: TGTGCCAGCAGCTTAGGCCAGCAAGCGATTCAGTACTTC.

V gene TRBV18 combines with J gene TRBJ2-6; 8 bases are a match to TRBD1. CDR1 is KGHSH, CDR2 LQKENI, per germline. CDR3 size: 20 residues. Germline trimming cut 3 bases from V and 0 bases from J; bases unmatched to any gene: 13. The CDR3 region is CASSPFSTGELLSGANVLTF. CDR3 DNA sequence: TGTGCCAGCTCACCGTTTTCGACAGGGGAGCTTCTCTCTGGGGCCAACGTCCTGACTTTC.

The chain uses TRBV19 and TRBJ1-1; no firm D call. Trimming shortened V by 6 bases and J by 11 bases, and 16 bases separated the two germline ends. This CDR3 has 12 residues. Looked up from germline, CDR1 is LNHDA and CDR2 is SQIVND (reference sequence). CDR3 region: CASRHLGRNAFF. DNA for the CDR3: TGTGCCAGTAGACATTTGGGGAGGAATGCTTTCTTT.

The gene calls are TRBV2 and TRBJ1-1; TRBD1 matches at 8 bases. The CDR3 extends over 12 amino acids. Germline V gene sequence: CDR1 SNHLY, CDR2 FYNNEI. J was trimmed by 0 bases and V by 9 bases; bases with no gene match: 0. As DNA, the CDR3 is TGTGCCAGGACAGGGGTGAACACTGAAGCTTTCTTT. As protein: CARTGVNTEAFF.

The CDR3 sequence: CASSYGTAGNSPLHF. For the CDR3, the DNA is TGTGCCAGCAGTTATGGGACAGCGGGCAATTCACCCCTCCACTTT. This chain links TRBV27 with TRBJ1-6, with 7 nucleotides matching TRBD1. V was clipped by 4 bases and J by 7 bases; unmatched bases: 7. Germline-derived CDR1 and CDR2 are MNHEY and SMNVEV (reference sequence). The CDR3 consists of 15 residues.

This chain links TRBV7-6 with TRBJ2-5; a possible D gene is TRBD2 (6 bases). Trimming shortened V by 2 bases and J by 2 bases, and 12 bases separated the two germline ends. Germline V gene sequence: CDR1 SGHVS, CDR2 FNYEAQ. This CDR3 has 15 amino acids. The CDR3 sequence is CASSLRRGEQETQYF. Here the CDR3 DNA reads TGTGCCAGCAGCTTAAGGAGGGGTGAACAAGAGACCCAGTACTTC.

This clone was observed once. The chain employs TRBV5-1 and TRBJ1-1; D possibly corresponds to TRBD1 (6 bases). Germline values: CDR1 SGHRS, CDR2 YFSETQ. V was shortened by 4 bases and J by 0 bases, with 16 bases between the two germline ends. The CDR3 sequence is 16 residues long. This chain's CDR3 is CASSPMGAGLNTEAFF. The CDR3 DNA sequence: TGCGCCAGCAGCCCCATGGGGGCAGGCTTGAACACTGAAGCTTTCTTT. The complete variable domain, with remaining parts taken from reference TRBV5-1 and TRBJ1-1, reads KAGVTQTPRYLIKTRGQQVTLSCSPISGHRSVSWYQQTPGQGLQFLFEYFSETQRNKGNFPGRFSGRQFSNSRSEMNVSTLELGDSALYLCASSPMGAGLNTEAFFGQGTRLTVV.

V usage is TRBV6-6 and J usage is TRBJ2-3; TRBD1 aligns across 8 bases. The germline V gene encodes CDR1 MNHNY and CDR2 SVGAGI (reference sequence). The CDR3 has 15 residues. Germline trimming cut 7 bases from V and 4 bases from J; bases unmatched to any gene: 10. The CDR3 DNA follows: TGTGCCAGCACTCCGGGGGCAGGGGGCGCAGATACGCAGTATTTT. Amino acid sequence: CASTPGAGGADTQYF.

This clone was detected once. Here the CDR3 reads CASSPRSGSTKNIQYF. The CDR3 bases are TGTGCCAGCAGCCCCCGATCGGGGTCGACCAAAAACATTCAGTACTTC. This chain links TRBV6-6 with TRBJ2-4; D perhaps matches TRBD2 (5 bases). V was clipped by 6 bases and J by 2 bases, with 17 bases between them. Germline CDR1 is MNHNY and CDR2 is SVGAGI (reference sequence). The CDR3 is made up of 16 amino acids.

The chain carries TRBV5-4 and TRBJ2-1; 8 bases fit TRBD2. Trimming cost V 3 bases and J 3 bases; bases outside gene matches: 2. CDR1 SGHNT and CDR2 YYREEE come from the germline V gene (reference sequence). The CDR3 consists of 14 residues. CDR3 in amino acids: CASSSGTSYNEQFF. CDR3 DNA sequence: TGTGCCAGCAGCTCCGGGACTAGCTACAATGAGCAGTTCTTC.

The rearrangement joins TRBV2 to TRBJ2-7; TRBD1 agrees at 9 bases. This CDR3 region has 15 residues. CDR1 is SNHLY and CDR2 is FYNNEI in the germline V gene. Trimming took 3 bases from V and 3 from J; bases not matched to a gene: 6. The CDR3 protein is CASSDIGTGYYEQYF. The CDR3 bases are TGTGCCAGCAGTGATATCGGGACAGGGTACTACGAGCAGTACTTC.

This chain uses TRBV28 with TRBJ1-5, with D perhaps TRBD1 (6 bases). Germline-derived CDR1 and CDR2 are MDHEN and SYDVKM. The CDR3 is 14 residues long. Deletions cut 6 bases from V and 6 bases from J, with 15 bases between. The CDR3 DNA reads TGTGCCAGCAGGAGAGGGGGGAGGGGTCAGCCCCAGCATTTT. It is translated as CASRRGGRGQPQHF.

Concerning this clone itself: The sample carries other DNA sequences with the same CDR3. The chain is built from TRBV2 and TRBJ2-3, with D perhaps TRBD1 (6 bases). The length of the CDR3 is 15 residues. Trimming took off 4 bases at V and 3 bases at J, with 14 bases between the two ends. Looked up from germline, CDR1 is SNHLY and CDR2 is FYNNEI. CDR3 region: CASSVGQGRTDTQYF. The CDR3 bases are TGTGCCAGCAGTGTTGGGCAGGGGCGGACAGATACGCAGTATTTT.

This sequence joins TRBV5-1 and TRBJ2-3; 13 bases match TRBD2. Germline trimming cut 1 base from V and 2 bases from J; bases unmatched to any gene: 13. Germline CDR1 reads SGHRS; CDR2 reads YFSETQ. The CDR3 length is 20 residues. Here the CDR3 DNA reads TGCGCCAGCAGCTTGCGGTCGACTAGCGGGGGGCCCCATTTCACAGATACGCAGTATTTT. This translates into CASSLRSTSGGPHFTDTQYF. The full variable domain, with the rest looked up from reference TRBV5-1 and TRBJ2-3, is KAGVTQTPRYLIKTRGQQVTLSCSPISGHRSVSWYQQTPGQGLQFLFEYFSETQRNKGNFPGRFSGRQFSNSRSEMNVSTLELGDSALYLCASSLRSTSGGPHFTDTQYFGPGTRLTVL.

The CDR3 loop reads CSVESTRTSGNTIYF. CDR3 coding DNA: TGCAGCGTTGAATCGACTCGCACCAGTGGAAACACCATATATTTT. V gene TRBV29-1 combines with J gene TRBJ1-3; D remains unclear. The ends were cut back, 2 bases at V and 3 bases at J, with 14 bases in the middle. This CDR3 comprises 15 residues. From germline, CDR1 is SQVTM and CDR2 ANQGSEA. The variable domain in full, completed from reference TRBV29-1 and TRBJ1-3, reads SAVISQKPSRDICQRGTSLTIQCQVDSQVTMMFWYRQQPGQSLTLIATANQGSEATYESGFVIDKFPISRPNLTFSTLTVSNMSPEDSSIYLCSVESTRTSGNTIYFGEGSWLTVV.

V and J are TRBV19 and TRBJ1-4, with D maybe TRBD1 (5 bases). CDR1 is LNHDA, CDR2 SQIVND, per germline (reference sequence). The CDR3 sequence is 14 residues long. Trimming left V 10 bases short and J 0 bases short, with 12 bases between. The CDR3 DNA reads TGTGCCACTTCACCGGGGGCAACTAATGAAAAACTGTTTTTT. Amino acids: CATSPGATNEKLFF.

This CDR3 is CASSALSVNTEAFF. For the CDR3, the DNA is TGTGCCAGCTCTGCTCTATCGGTGAACACTGAAGCTTTCTTT. J is TRBJ1-1 and V is TRBV27; D gene uncertain. V lost 8 bases to trimming and J lost 0 bases, with 13 bases between them. In germline, CDR1 is MNHEY, CDR2 SMNVEV (reference sequence). CDR3 length equals 14 residues.

The rearrangement joins TRBV28 to TRBJ2-5, with D hard to call. CDR3 size: 12 residues. V gave up 3 bases and J gave up 1 base, with 3 bases separating them. The germline V gene encodes CDR1 MDHEN and CDR2 SYDVKM. Written as DNA, the CDR3 is TGTGCCAGCAGTTTGAGCCAAGAGACCCAGTACTTC. It translates to CASSLSQETQYF.

CDR3 nucleotide sequence: TGTGCCAGCAGCGTAGAGGGACAGGGGTCCAATGAGCAGTTCTTC. This sequence encodes CASSVEGQGSNEQFF. The V and J genes are TRBV9 and TRBJ2-1; 10 positions match TRBD1. CDR1 and CDR2 from the germline V gene are SGDLS and YYNGEE. The CDR3 is 15 residues long. With V trimmed by 0 bases and J by 6 bases, 3 bases remained unmatched.

This clone was recorded a few times. The chain employs TRBV6-5 and TRBJ2-2; D remains unclear. CDR1 is MNHEY and CDR2 is SVGAGI in the germline V gene. Deletions cut 6 bases from V and 5 bases from J, with 10 bases between. The CDR3 has 13 residues. CDR3 DNA: TGTGCCAGCAGGTGGGCGCCAACCGGGGAGCTGTTTTTT. This encodes CASRWAPTGELFF.

This clone was found once. The chain carries TRBV6-1 and TRBJ1-1, with a tentative D call TRBD1 (5 bases). V lost 2 bases and J 3 bases, leaving 13 bases between the germline ends. Germline V gene sequence: CDR1 MNHNS, CDR2 SASEGT. CDR3 length: 15 amino acids. Here the CDR3 reads CASSELGRADTEAFF. The CDR3 DNA follows: TGTGCCAGCAGTGAATTAGGCAGGGCGGACACTGAAGCTTTCTTT.

This chain joins TRBV10-1 and TRBJ2-2; 10 bases are a match to TRBD1. The V gene's germline CDR1 is WNHNN and CDR2 SYGVQD (reference sequence). The J segment lost 2 bases and the V segment lost 5 bases, leaving 5 bases of the junction unmatched. The length of the CDR3 is 16 residues. CDR3 nucleotide sequence: TGCGCCAGCAGTATGGGACAGGGGTTCAACACCGGGGAGCTGTTTTTT. Protein product: CASSMGQGFNTGELFF.

The chain is built from TRBV5-1 and TRBJ2-5; 10 nucleotides match TRBD1. This CDR3 is 17 amino acids long. J was trimmed by 4 bases and V by 0 bases; bases with no gene match: 9. CDR1 and CDR2 (germline): SGHRS, YFSETQ. CDR3 residues: CASSLVPGTGDGETQYF. CDR3 coding DNA: TGCGCCAGCAGCTTGGTTCCAGGGACAGGGGACGGAGAGACCCAGTACTTC.

The CDR3 spells CASSIDRGTGELFF. The CDR3 nucleotides read TGTGCCAGTAGTATAGACAGGGGCACCGGGGAGCTGTTTTTT. V usage is TRBV19 and J usage is TRBJ2-2, with D tentatively TRBD1 (6 bases). The CDR3 sequence is 14 residues long. Deletions cut 0 bases from V and 4 bases from J, with 6 bases between. Germline loops: CDR1 LNHDA, CDR2 SQIVND (reference sequence).

V usage is TRBV7-2 and J usage is TRBJ1-6; the match to TRBD1 covers 7 bases. V dropped 4 bases and J dropped 1; count of bases not matched to a gene: 1. This CDR3 has 15 amino acids. From germline, CDR1 is SGHTA and CDR2 FQGNSA. The DNA of the CDR3 is TGTGCCAGCAGCTGGGGACAGTCCTATAATTCACCCCTCCACTTT. Translated, it gives CASSWGQSYNSPLHF.

In its sample, this clone was seen once. CDR3 residues: CASSLLSGVGYEQYF. The DNA of the CDR3 is TGCGCCAGCAGCTTGCTTTCAGGGGTGGGCTACGAGCAGTACTTC. The chain carries TRBV5-1 and TRBJ2-5; D is possibly TRBD1 (6 bases). The J call may be in error: the DNA end matches TRBJ2-7 better. Germline loops: CDR1 SGHRS, CDR2 YFSETQ. The CDR3 totals 15 residues.

On this clone itself: The same CDR3 is also encoded by other DNA sequences in this sample. This chain connects TRBV11-2 to TRBJ2-1; D possibly corresponds to TRBD2 (5 bases). The germline V gene encodes CDR1 SGHAT and CDR2 FQNNGV. The V end was cut by 1 base, the J end by 7 bases, with 17 bases between. The CDR3 runs 16 residues. The CDR3 bases are TGTGCCAGCAGCTTAGTATACGGGGTCCTGGGAAATGAGCAGTTCTTC. Translation: CASSLVYGVLGNEQFF.

This chain links TRBV7-9 with TRBJ2-2; D remains unclear. Germline V gives CDR1 SEHNR, CDR2 FQNEAQ (reference sequence). V shed 1 base and J shed 1 base, with 7 bases lying between them. This CDR3 comprises 15 residues. The DNA of the CDR3 is TGTGCCAGCAGCTTAGGGCCAAAGAACACCGGGGAGCTGTTTTTT. This gives the protein CASSLGPKNTGELFF. The full variable domain, rest sourced from reference TRBV7-9 and TRBJ2-2, is DTGVSQNPRHKITKRGQNVTFRCDPISEHNRLYWYRQTLGQGPEFLTYFQNEAQLEKSRLLSDRFSAERPKGSFSTLEIQRTEQGDSAMYLCASSLGPKNTGELFFGEGSRLTVL.

The chain recombines TRBV5-1 with TRBJ1-2; possible D gene TRBD1, 6 bases. Germline V gives CDR1 SGHRS, CDR2 YFSETQ. Trimming shortened V by 4 bases and J by 8 bases, and 18 bases separated the two germline ends. This CDR3 has 14 residues. In nucleotides, the CDR3 is TGCGCCAGCAGCAATACGGCGGGGGGCGACGGCTACACCTTC. The encoded protein is CASSNTAGGDGYTF.

V is TRBV9 and J is TRBJ2-1; 9 bases map to TRBD2. The CDR3 is 15 residues long. The junction had 6 bases not matched to a gene; V was cut back by 3 bases and J by 5 bases. Germline CDR1 reads SGDLS; CDR2 reads YYNGEE. CDR3 in amino acids: CASSAFRGGDNEQFF. CDR3 DNA: TGTGCCAGCAGCGCTTTCCGCGGGGGGGACAATGAGCAGTTCTTC.

The chain combines TRBV28 with TRBJ2-5; 7 bases fit TRBD2. With V trimmed by 7 bases and J by 6 bases, 8 bases remained unmatched. This CDR3 comprises 13 residues. Germline-derived CDR1 and CDR2 are MDHEN and SYDVKM. CDR3 coding DNA: TGTGCCAGCATCACCCCCGGGACTAAGACCCAGTACTTC. This codes for CASITPGTKTQYF.

In DNA, the CDR3 is TGTGCCAGCAGCTTAGGCGGGATCGCGGCAAAACTGTTTTTT. Amino acids: CASSLGGIAAKLFF. V is TRBV7-9 and J is TRBJ1-4; D unresolved. Germline V gives CDR1 SEHNR, CDR2 FQNEAQ (reference sequence). This CDR3 is 14 amino acids long. Trimming cost V 1 base and J 10 bases, with 13 bases left between them.